The clone carrying this T cell receptor (beta chain) was seen repeatedly, ten times or more. Its specificity is not known. One entry per CDR3 protein results from TCRdb running MiXCR on the 5' RACE reads. The sample consists of roughly 49,000 distinct CDR3 sequences, roughly 14% of them appearing once. This specimen belongs to a study of neurological immune-mediated disorders. Study outcomes and limitations: Across subjects, expanded clones had no CDR3 amino acid sequences in common, pointing to private repertoires in all groups.

Trimming took 7 bases from V and 6 from J; bases not matched to a gene: 8. Germline assignment: CDR1 SGHRS and CDR2 YFSETQ. This CDR3 is built from 14 residues. Indicated time point: longitudinal time-point 2. It was from 2 million PBMCs stored at -80 C that the unsorted libraries were obtained. Sequencing input: PBMCs. This receptor was obtained from a male donor with HTLV-1-associated myelopathy (HAM/TSP). This chain joins TRBV5-1 and TRBJ1-4, with TRBD1 identical over 8 bases. CDR3 in amino acids: CASGTGRPYEKLFF. The CDR3, as DNA: TGCGCCAGCGGGACAGGCCGCCCCTATGAAAAACTGTTTTTT.